One sample yielded the 7 T cell receptor beta chains listed below, sequenced in a study of CD8 T cells in Susac syndrome. An amount of RNA that ranged from 0.5 to 1 ug was reverse transcribed with random hexamers. TCRdb passed the immunoSEQ multiplex PCR reads through MiXCR, listing each CDR3 protein once. The profile shows tens of thousands of distinct CDR3 sequences, about 94% of them singletons. Sequenced: CD8+ T cells from PBMCs. The receptors originated from a human donor in good health.

The chain is built from TRBV7-6 and TRBJ2-4; 8 bases align to TRBD2. CDR1 and CDR2 from the germline V gene are SGHVS and FNYEAQ. The V gene end was trimmed by 1 base and the J gene end by 1 base; junction bases not matched to a gene: 6. The CDR3 length is 17 residues. The CDR3 coding sequence is TGTGCCAGCAGCTTAGGGACTAGCTGGGGGGCCAAAAACATTCAGTACTTC. Its protein is CASSLGTSWGAKNIQYF.

This chain links TRBV14 with TRBJ1-5; D is undetermined. The CDR3 has 14 amino acids. V lost 1 base, J lost 0 bases, and 4 bases lay in between. Germline V gives CDR1 SGHDN, CDR2 FVKESK. The chain's CDR3 is CASSQGYSNQPQHF. DNA of the CDR3: TGTGCCAGCAGCCAAGGGTATAGCAATCAGCCCCAGCATTTT.

The V call is TRBV6-2 or TRBV6-3, the J call TRBJ2-3, with D uncertain. The CDR3 is made up of 11 amino acids. CDR1 MNHEY and CDR2 SVGEGT come from the germline V gene. Trimming removed 3 bases at V and 6 bases at J, with 4 bases between. The CDR3 loop is CASSYGDTQYF. CDR3 sequence (DNA): TGTGCCAGCAGTTATGGGGATACGCAGTATTTT.

The rearrangement uses TRBV3-1 and TRBJ1-1, with a weak D call TRBD1 (6 bases). CDR1 is LGHDT and CDR2 is YNNKEL in the germline V gene (reference sequence). The CDR3 extends over 19 amino acids. Trimming removed 0 bases at V and 5 bases at J, with 25 bases between. Written as DNA, the CDR3 is TGTGCCAGCAGCCAAGACCTCAACAGGGAGGAAGAGGAGTGGACTGAAGCTTTCTTT. This gives the protein CASSQDLNREEEEWTEAFF. The variable domain in full, with the rest retrieved from reference TRBV3-1 and TRBJ1-1, is DTAVSQTPKYLVTQMGNDKSIKCEQNLGHDTMYWYKQDSKKFLKIMFSYNNKELIINETVPNRFSPKSPDKAHLNLHINSLELGDSAVYFCASSQDLNREEEEWTEAFFGQGTRLTVV.

The rearrangement joins TRBV21-1 to TRBJ2-7; the DNA was not compared with TRBD2, the D call given in the table. TRBV21-1 is given as a pseudogene. This CDR3 has 24 residues. The CDR3 sequence: CASSKGPGAYFEATSGSNSYEQYV. The CDR3 DNA is TGTGCCAGCAGCAAAGGGCCAGGGGCCTACTTTGAAGCGACTAGCGGGAGTAACTCCTACGAGCAGTACGTC.

J is TRBJ2-2 and V is TRBV28, with D perhaps TRBD1 (5 bases). Trimming left V 3 bases short and J 0 bases short, with 14 bases between. The CDR3 consists of 17 residues. Germline CDR1 reads MDHEN; CDR2 reads SYDVKM. Here the CDR3 reads CASSLPLSTANTGELFF. The CDR3 DNA is TGTGCCAGCAGTTTGCCCCTCTCGACAGCGAACACCGGGGAGCTGTTTTTT.

The CDR3 loop reads CASSWGLNEAFF. The DNA for the CDR3 is TGTGCCAGCAGTTGGGGTTTGAATGAAGCTTTCTTT. The rearrangement uses TRBV6-2 or TRBV6-3 and TRBJ1-1; D is unclear. CDR3 size: 12 residues. Germline V gene data show CDR1 as MNHEY and CDR2 as SVGEGT. Trimming shortened V by 4 bases and J by 7 bases, and 10 bases separated the two germline ends.